The 10 T cell receptor beta chains below come from one sample, sequenced in a study of breast tumors, draining lymph nodes, adjacent tissues. MiXCR was run by TCRdb on the multiplex PCR reads, yielding one entry per CDR3 protein. The data contain about 200,000 distinct CDR3 sequences, under 40% of them singletons. Breast cancer patients provided tissue from their axillary draining lymph nodes. Sequenced material: axillary lymph node tissue. These receptor sequences come from a female donor with breast cancer. Some clones in this sample may be carry-over from other donors' samples.

This clonotype was detected many times. The V and J genes are TRBV5-1 and TRBJ2-7; 7 nucleotides line up with TRBD1. J lost 7 bases, V lost 6 bases, and 13 bases had no gene match. Germline lookup yields CDR1 SGHRS and CDR2 YFSETQ. This CDR3 spans 14 amino acids. CDR3 region: CASTATGSIGEQYF. The CDR3 nucleotides read TGCGCCAGCACCGCGACAGGGTCGATCGGTGAGCAGTACTTC. Complete variable domain (other parts from reference TRBV5-1 and TRBJ2-7): KAGVTQTPRYLIKTRGQQVTLSCSPISGHRSVSWYQQTPGQGLQFLFEYFSETQRNKGNFPGRFSGRQFSNSRSEMNVSTLELGDSALYLCASTATGSIGEQYFGPGTRLTVT.

Concerning this clonotype itself: The CDR3 carries no conserved terminal phenylalanine or tryptophan, so it likely arises from a read error. The DNA is left out, because the CDR3 cannot be placed on it with certainty; the CDR3 is given as TCRdb lists it. This chain links TRBV19 with TRBJ1-3; TRBD1, the table's D call, was not compared with the DNA. The CDR3 totals 9 residues, both ends included. From germline, CDR1 is LNHDA and CDR2 SQIVND (reference sequence). The chain's CDR3 is CASRMGQFT.

This clonotype has ten or more counts. The CDR3 DNA follows: TGTGCCAGCAGCCACCAACCCCTGGACTCCTCTGGTGGGGAGCTGTTTTTT. It translates to CASSHQPLDSSGGELFF. The gene calls are TRBV3-1 and TRBJ2-2, with D perhaps matching TRBD2 (5 bases). Germline values: CDR1 LGHDT, CDR2 YNNKEL (reference sequence). V was clipped by 3 bases and J by 8 bases, with 22 bases between them. The CDR3 is 17 residues long.

This clonotype was seen a handful of times. A read error may account for a junction end that differs from germline. This chain joins TRBV20-1 and TRBJ1-5, with a weak D call TRBD1 (5 bases). The germline V gene has CDR1 DFQATT and CDR2 SNEGSKA (reference sequence). The CDR3 runs to 15 residues. CDR3: CSASVAGYSTQPQHF. As DNA, the CDR3 is TGCAGTGCTAGTGTAGCAGGGTATAGCACTCAGCCCCAGCATTTT.

This clonotype was found many times. The chain carries TRBV11-3 and TRBJ1-4; TRBD1 matches 7 bases. V gave up 5 bases and J gave up 5 bases; unmatched junction bases: 11. The CDR3 length is 16 residues. From germline, CDR1 is SGHNT and CDR2 YENEEA. CDR3 loop: CASSTFSGTENEKLFF. The CDR3 coding sequence is TGTGCCAGCAGCACATTTTCCGGGACAGAAAATGAAAAACTGTTTTTT.

CDR3 sequence: CSVVSQGAGGYTF. As DNA, the CDR3 is TGCAGCGTTGTTTCGCAGGGGGCGGGCGGCTACACCTTC. The chain employs TRBV29-1 and TRBJ1-2; 8 nucleotides line up with TRBD1. In germline, CDR1 is SQVTM, CDR2 ANQGSEA. V gave up 4 bases and J gave up 8 bases; unmatched junction bases: 9. The CDR3 is made up of 13 amino acids.

This clonotype has a handful of counts. A much larger clone differs from this one at a single base, so this may be a read error. The chain has TRBV6-1 and TRBJ1-6, with D perhaps TRBD1 (6 bases). This CDR3 region has 14 residues. Germline CDR1 and CDR2: MNHNS and SASEGT. The CDR3: CASSYSGDNPPLHF. CDR3 coding DNA: TGTGCCAGCAGTTACTCAGGGGATAATCCACCCCTCCACTTT.

As for this clonotype: It is unclear where the CDR3 begins or ends on the DNA, so no DNA is shown, and the CDR3 is as TCRdb lists it. The chain employs TRBV5-6 and TRBJ1-2. Germline V gene lookup returns CDR1 SGHDT and CDR2 YYEEEE. Inclusive of both ends, the CDR3 amounts to 19 amino acids. Here the CDR3 reads CASSFYICSAPQPNYGYTF.

This clonotype has a single count. A much bigger clone sits one base away, suggesting this may be a read error. The chain has TRBV11-2 and TRBJ2-7, with D tentatively TRBD1 (6 bases). V was pared by 5 bases and J by 5 bases, with 19 bases between. CDR1 is SGHAT and CDR2 is FQNNGV in the germline V gene. The CDR3 spans 15 residues. Written as DNA, the CDR3 is TGTGCCAGCAGCCCAGGGGCCGGGGAATCCCACGAGCAGTACTTC. Translation gives CASSPGAGESHEQYF.

This clonotype was found many times. J is TRBJ2-7 and V is TRBV6-6; D gene uncertain. This CDR3 has 14 amino acids. Germline V gene data show CDR1 as MNHNY and CDR2 as SVGAGI (reference sequence). Trimming cost V 3 bases and J 0 bases, with 9 bases left between them. The CDR3 DNA reads TGTGCCAGCAGTTATAGGGCGACCTCCTACGAGCAGTACTTC. Its translation is CASSYRATSYEQYF.